This TCR beta chain was captured by sequencing in a study of T cell responses to AZD1222 COVID-19 vaccine. Study-wide background: Pooled in the analysis were second doses at about 4 or about 12 weeks. Study conclusions and caveats: No day 14 peak samples; only post-peak repertoires were characterized. The CD4 TCRs associated with vaccination extended across spike and predominated at 160-218 and 743-854. Targets within unmutated variant regions were reportedly found for nearly half of spike-specific TCRs.

As regards this clone: What it binds is unknown.

Measured with immunoSEQ multiplex PCR; TCRdb has only the in-frame clones, and not every one. The sample includes about 180,000 clones, 88% of them seen just once. Germline-derived CDR1 and CDR2 are MGHRA and YSYEKL. V was cut by 2 bases and J by 6 bases, with 5 bases left in between. This CDR3 spans 12 amino acids. Sequencing used peripheral blood, obtained on day 0 of AZD1222 vaccination. This TCR derives from an adult in good health. The gene calls are TRBV4-1 and TRBJ1-5; D is ambiguous. The CDR3 DNA is TGCGCCAGCAGCCAACCCGGTCAGCCCCAGCATTTT. Translating it yields CASSQPGQPQHF.